The rows below give T cell receptor beta chains drawn from one sample of a study of T cells after yellow fever vaccination. Via MiXCR, TCRdb re-called the 5' RACE reads, giving one row per CDR3 protein. This table has a few hundred thousand distinct CDR3 sequences, 4% to 5.5% appearing once. Specimen: PBMCs, collected 15 days after the yellow fever booster vaccination. The receptors derive from a man younger than 35 who received the YFV17D yellow fever vaccine. Both conserved end residues are part of each CDR3. D genes are given only for firm matches. The listing skips clone size in some rows; elsewhere it reads once, few, many or a size class.

j_call: TRBJ2-3; d_call: -; v_call: TRBV20-1; clone_size: many; cdr3_aa: CKSSSTGSRRMTSGPSDTQYF; cdr3_nt: TGCAAGTCCAGTTCTACGGGCTCTCGGAGAATGACGAGTGGACCCTCAGATACGCAGTATTTT
j_call: TRBJ2-5; d_call: -; v_call: TRBV30; clone_size: few; cdr3_aa: CAWMRLQETQYF; cdr3_nt: TGTGCCTGGATGCGGCTCCAAGAGACCCAGTACTTC
j_call: TRBJ1-1; d_call: -; v_call: TRBV4-2; clone_size: -; cdr3_aa: CASSQDLYPNTEAFF; cdr3_nt: TGTGCCAGCAGCCAAGATCTTTACCCGAACACTGAAGCTTTCTTT
j_call: TRBJ2-5; d_call: -; v_call: TRBV5-1; clone_size: -; cdr3_aa: CASSSGRTKETQYF; cdr3_nt: TGCGCCAGCAGCTCGGGACGGACCAAAGAGACCCAGTACTTC
j_call: TRBJ2-1; d_call: -; v_call: TRBV7-9; clone_size: many; cdr3_aa: CASSRRVSGAYNEQFF; cdr3_nt: TGTGCCAGCAGCCGCAGGGTGTCCGGCGCGTACAATGAGCAGTTCTTC
j_call: TRBJ1-1; d_call: -; v_call: TRBV7-2; clone_size: -; cdr3_aa: CASSLAQGNLNTEAFF; cdr3_nt: TGTGCCAGCAGCTTAGCCCAGGGTAACCTGAACACTGAAGCTTTCTTT
j_call: TRBJ1-6; d_call: -; v_call: TRBV6-2/TRBV6-3; clone_size: few; cdr3_aa: CASSYLDRNSPLHF; cdr3_nt: TGTGCCAGCAGTTACCTTGACAGAAATTCACCCCTCCACTTT
j_call: TRBJ1-5; d_call: -; v_call: TRBV20-1; clone_size: few; cdr3_aa: CSARPYANQPQHF; cdr3_nt: TGCAGTGCTAGACCATATGCCAATCAGCCCCAGCATTTT
j_call: TRBJ1-2; d_call: -; v_call: TRBV12-3/TRBV12-4; clone_size: many; cdr3_aa: CASSFTGGYGYTF; cdr3_nt: TGTGCCAGCAGTTTCACCGGTGGCTATGGCTACACCTTC
j_call: TRBJ2-1; d_call: TRBD2; v_call: TRBV24-1; clone_size: -; cdr3_aa: CATSDGLAGGNNEQFF; cdr3_nt: TGTGCCACCAGTGACGGACTAGCGGGGGGCAACAATGAGCAGTTCTTC
j_call: TRBJ2-6; d_call: TRBD1; v_call: TRBV4-3; clone_size: few; cdr3_aa: CASSPGTGRAGANVLTF; cdr3_nt: TGCGCCAGCAGCCCTGGGACAGGGAGGGCTGGGGCCAACGTCCTGACTTTC
j_call: TRBJ2-7; d_call: TRBD1; v_call: TRBV12-3/TRBV12-4; clone_size: -; cdr3_aa: CASSFQTGGYEQYF; cdr3_nt: TGTGCCAGCAGTTTTCAGACAGGGGGCTACGAGCAGTACTTC
j_call: TRBJ1-1; d_call: -; v_call: TRBV6-6; clone_size: -; cdr3_aa: CASRDGSMNTEAFF; cdr3_nt: TGTGCCAGCAGAGACGGGAGTATGAACACTGAAGCTTTCTTT
j_call: TRBJ2-7; d_call: -; v_call: TRBV20-1; clone_size: -; cdr3_aa: CSAREARSYEQYF; cdr3_nt: TGCAGTGCTAGAGAGGCCCGCTCCTACGAGCAGTACTTC
j_call: TRBJ2-2; d_call: TRBD1; v_call: TRBV20-1; clone_size: few; cdr3_aa: CSAPDRGNTGELFF; cdr3_nt: TGCAGTGCTCCCGACAGGGGGAACACCGGGGAGCTGTTTTTT
j_call: TRBJ2-5; d_call: -; v_call: TRBV7-3; clone_size: -; cdr3_aa: CASSLNQGSTQYF; cdr3_nt: TGTGCCAGCAGCTTAAATCAGGGATCTACCCAGTACTTC
j_call: TRBJ1-1; d_call: TRBD1; v_call: TRBV7-8; clone_size: -; cdr3_aa: CASSLPLRTGRDEAFF; cdr3_nt: TGTGCCAGCAGCTTACCACTTAGGACAGGGCGTGATGAAGCTTTCTTT
j_call: TRBJ2-1; d_call: -; v_call: TRBV24-1; clone_size: many; cdr3_aa: CATSDYRDNEQFF; cdr3_nt: TGTGCCACCAGTGACTACAGGGACAATGAGCAGTTCTTC
j_call: TRBJ2-2; d_call: TRBD2; v_call: TRBV15; clone_size: -; cdr3_aa: CATSRDLAGAGGELFF; cdr3_nt: TGTGCCACCAGCAGAGACCTAGCGGGGGCCGGCGGGGAGCTGTTTTTT
j_call: TRBJ2-3; d_call: -; v_call: TRBV5-1; clone_size: -; cdr3_aa: CASALGTTVDTQYF; cdr3_nt: TGCGCCAGCGCCCTAGGGACGACCGTGGATACGCAGTATTTT
j_call: TRBJ2-7; d_call: TRBD1; v_call: TRBV18; clone_size: once; cdr3_aa: CASSLTGGDEQYF; cdr3_nt: TGTGCCAGCTCACTTACAGGGGGCGACGAGCAGTACTTC
j_call: TRBJ2-3; d_call: -; v_call: TRBV5-1; clone_size: few; cdr3_aa: CASSFGNTDTQYF; cdr3_nt: TGCGCCAGCAGCTTCGGGAACACAGATACGCAGTATTTT
j_call: TRBJ2-1; d_call: -; v_call: TRBV11-2; clone_size: many; cdr3_aa: CASSLDAYNEQFF; cdr3_nt: TGTGCCAGCAGCTTAGATGCCTACAATGAGCAGTTCTTC
j_call: TRBJ2-3; d_call: -; v_call: TRBV9; clone_size: few; cdr3_aa: CASSVSGSTDTQYF; cdr3_nt: TGTGCCAGCAGCGTTAGCGGTAGCACAGATACGCAGTATTTT
j_call: TRBJ1-3; d_call: -; v_call: TRBV28; clone_size: -; cdr3_aa: CASYTTDSGNTIYF; cdr3_nt: TGTGCCAGCTATACGACAGACTCTGGAAACACCATATATTTT
j_call: TRBJ1-6; d_call: -; v_call: TRBV20-1; clone_size: few; cdr3_aa: CSARGSYSPLHF; cdr3_nt: TGCAGTGCTAGGGGGAGTTATTCACCCCTCCACTTT
j_call: TRBJ2-1; d_call: TRBD2; v_call: TRBV7-7; clone_size: many; cdr3_aa: CASSPGAGGYNEQFF; cdr3_nt: TGTGCTAGCAGCCCCGGAGCGGGGGGATACAATGAGCAGTTCTTC
j_call: TRBJ1-5; d_call: TRBD1; v_call: TRBV20-1; clone_size: few; cdr3_aa: CSAPDLSRGQPQHF; cdr3_nt: TGCAGTGCCCCGGACCTATCCAGGGGGCAGCCCCAGCATTTT
j_call: TRBJ1-4; d_call: TRBD1; v_call: TRBV10-3; clone_size: many; cdr3_aa: CAISRSGQGAREKLFF; cdr3_nt: TGTGCCATCAGTCGGTCGGGACAGGGGGCTCGAGAAAAACTGTTTTTT
j_call: TRBJ2-3; d_call: -; v_call: TRBV7-2; clone_size: -; cdr3_aa: CASSLDHTDTQYF; cdr3_nt: TGTGCCAGCAGCCTCGACCACACAGATACGCAGTATTTT
j_call: TRBJ2-7; d_call: -; v_call: TRBV11-2; clone_size: few; cdr3_aa: CASSLDPGDDEQYF; cdr3_nt: TGTGCCAGCAGCTTAGATCCAGGGGACGACGAGCAGTACTTC
j_call: TRBJ1-1; d_call: -; v_call: TRBV7-9; clone_size: few; cdr3_aa: CASRRRQELWTEAFF; cdr3_nt: TGTGCCAGCAGACGCCGACAGGAGCTGTGGACTGAAGCTTTCTTT
j_call: TRBJ2-1; d_call: TRBD2; v_call: TRBV12-3/TRBV12-4; clone_size: few; cdr3_aa: CASSPTHQRGNEQFF; cdr3_nt: TGTGCCAGCAGTCCTACCCACCAGCGGGGCAATGAGCAGTTCTTC
j_call: TRBJ2-1; d_call: TRBD1; v_call: TRBV7-3; clone_size: many; cdr3_aa: CASSADRVRMNEQFF; cdr3_nt: TGTGCCAGCAGCGCGGACAGGGTCCGTATGAATGAGCAGTTCTTC
j_call: TRBJ2-2; d_call: -; v_call: TRBV12-3/TRBV12-4; clone_size: -; cdr3_aa: CASLSGTNTGELFF; cdr3_nt: TGTGCCAGCCTCAGTGGGACGAACACCGGGGAGCTGTTTTTT
j_call: TRBJ2-4; d_call: -; v_call: TRBV7-2; clone_size: many; cdr3_aa: CASSLQGGNIQYF; cdr3_nt: TGTGCCAGCAGCTTACAGGGTGGAAACATTCAGTACTTC
j_call: TRBJ2-3; d_call: -; v_call: TRBV7-3; clone_size: many; cdr3_aa: CASSLTANTDTQYF; cdr3_nt: TGTGCCAGCAGCTTAACGGCAAACACAGATACGCAGTATTTT
j_call: TRBJ2-3; d_call: -; v_call: TRBV18; clone_size: many; cdr3_aa: CASSPPNRVTDTQYF; cdr3_nt: TGTGCCAGCTCACCCCCGAATAGGGTGACAGATACGCAGTATTTT
j_call: TRBJ1-1; d_call: -; v_call: TRBV21-1; clone_size: many; cdr3_aa: CASSYGQGTEAFF; cdr3_nt: TGTGCCAGCAGCTACGGACAGGGGACCGAAGCTTTCTTT
j_call: TRBJ2-1; d_call: TRBD2; v_call: TRBV5-1; clone_size: many; cdr3_aa: CASSVTSVREQFF; cdr3_nt: TGCGCCAGCAGCGTGACTAGCGTCCGTGAGCAGTTCTTC
j_call: TRBJ2-1; d_call: -; v_call: TRBV5-1; clone_size: many; cdr3_aa: CASSSGWGRSSYNEQFF; cdr3_nt: TGCGCCAGCAGCTCCGGGTGGGGGAGAAGCTCCTACAATGAGCAGTTCTTC
j_call: TRBJ2-1; d_call: TRBD2; v_call: TRBV20-1; clone_size: few; cdr3_aa: CSARDPGGSSYNEQFF; cdr3_nt: TGCAGTGCTAGAGACCCCGGGGGGAGCTCCTACAATGAGCAGTTCTTC
j_call: TRBJ2-2; d_call: -; v_call: TRBV29-1; clone_size: few; cdr3_aa: CSARGGVQGTGELFF; cdr3_nt: TGCAGCGCCCGCGGGGGAGTGCAGGGGACCGGGGAGCTGTTTTTT
j_call: TRBJ2-5; d_call: TRBD2; v_call: TRBV6-5; clone_size: many; cdr3_aa: CASIPGLAGGPPETQYF; cdr3_nt: TGTGCCAGCATCCCGGGACTAGCGGGGGGCCCGCCGGAGACCCAGTACTTC
j_call: TRBJ2-1; d_call: TRBD2; v_call: TRBV6-6; clone_size: many; cdr3_aa: CASSWGTSGYNEQFF; cdr3_nt: TGTGCCAGCAGTTGGGGGACTAGCGGGTACAATGAGCAGTTCTTC
j_call: TRBJ2-5; d_call: -; v_call: TRBV29-1; clone_size: many; cdr3_aa: CSVDAGNQETQYF; cdr3_nt: TGCAGCGTTGATGCAGGCAACCAAGAGACCCAGTACTTC
j_call: TRBJ1-1; d_call: -; v_call: TRBV18; clone_size: -; cdr3_aa: CASSPPVGGQRTEAFF; cdr3_nt: TGTGCCAGCTCACCACCGGTCGGGGGGCAGAGGACTGAAGCTTTCTTT
j_call: TRBJ2-5; d_call: TRBD2; v_call: TRBV20-1; clone_size: many; cdr3_aa: CSARRTTSGGAGETQYF; cdr3_nt: TGCAGTGCTAGACGGACGACTAGCGGGGGGGCAGGAGAGACCCAGTACTTC
j_call: TRBJ2-7; d_call: -; v_call: TRBV4-3; clone_size: -; cdr3_aa: CASSKSPGYEQYF; cdr3_nt: TGCGCCAGCAGCAAGAGCCCAGGGTACGAGCAGTACTTC
j_call: TRBJ1-5; d_call: TRBD1; v_call: TRBV20-1; clone_size: -; cdr3_aa: CSARDLTGQGVMGYQPQHF; cdr3_nt: TGCAGTGCTAGAGATCTGACGGGACAGGGGGTGATGGGGTATCAGCCCCAGCATTTT
j_call: TRBJ2-5; d_call: -; v_call: TRBV3-2; clone_size: many; cdr3_aa: CASSPPEPGETQYF; cdr3_nt: TGTGCCAGCAGCCCCCCGGAGCCTGGGGAGACCCAGTACTTC
j_call: TRBJ2-2; d_call: TRBD2; v_call: TRBV7-2; clone_size: many; cdr3_aa: CASSLELAGASNTGELFF; cdr3_nt: TGTGCCAGCAGCTTAGAACTAGCGGGGGCCTCGAACACCGGGGAGCTGTTTTTT
j_call: TRBJ1-1; d_call: -; v_call: TRBV7-9; clone_size: many; cdr3_aa: CASSSTPGQDTEAFF; cdr3_nt: TGTGCCAGCAGCTCGACCCCGGGACAAGACACTGAAGCTTTCTTT
j_call: TRBJ2-5; d_call: TRBD1; v_call: TRBV4-1; clone_size: -; cdr3_aa: CASSQTQGEKETQYF; cdr3_nt: TGCGCCAGCAGCCAAACACAGGGGGAAAAGGAGACCCAGTACTTC
j_call: TRBJ2-5; d_call: -; v_call: TRBV6-2/TRBV6-3; clone_size: many; cdr3_aa: CASSPFGVETQYF; cdr3_nt: TGTGCCAGCAGCCCCTTCGGGGTCGAGACCCAGTACTTC